This TCR beta chain derives from a study of regulatory T cells in long-lasting Graves disease. This sample's time point: persistent/refractory GD, antithyroid drugs over 5 years with positive TRAb. Preparation of the TCR library used RNA extracted from PBMCs. CDR3 regions were amplified by Arm-PCR using iRepertoire HTBI primers to build TCR beta libraries. TCRdb reanalysed the multiplex PCR reads using MiXCR and keeps one entry per CDR3 protein. The table shows approximately 690,000 distinct CDR3 sequences, with around 30% occurring only once. Comment on this clonotype: Its target is unknown.

Trimming took 2 bases from V and 4 from J; bases not matched to a gene: 4. This CDR3 is 15 amino acids long. CDR1 and CDR2 from the germline V gene are MGHRA and YSYEKL. Study-level findings and limits: Segments TRBV28, TRBJ1-2 and TRBJ2-5 showed preferential usage in persistent disease. More public clonotypes were shared by persistent patients (2,741) than by new patients (roughly 870).

The TCR originated in a female donor with Graves disease. The V gene is TRBV4-1, the J gene TRBJ2-7, with 11 bases matching TRBD2. Sequences were derived from peripheral blood mononuclear cells (PBMCs), sampled when the disease was refractory, from a patient treated with antithyroid drugs. The CDR3 reads CASSQPGLAEYEQYF. CDR3 bases: TGCGCCAGCAGCCAACCGGGACTAGCGGAATACGAGCAGTACTTC.